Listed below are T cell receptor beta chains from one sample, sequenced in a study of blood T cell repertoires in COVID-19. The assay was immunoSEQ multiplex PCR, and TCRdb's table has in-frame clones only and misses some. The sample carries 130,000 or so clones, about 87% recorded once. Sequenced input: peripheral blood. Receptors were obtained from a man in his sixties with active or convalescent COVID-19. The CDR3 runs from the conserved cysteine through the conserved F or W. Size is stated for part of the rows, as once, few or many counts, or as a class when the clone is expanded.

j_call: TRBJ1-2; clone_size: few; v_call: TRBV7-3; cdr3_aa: CASSLTSGRGRPYGYTF
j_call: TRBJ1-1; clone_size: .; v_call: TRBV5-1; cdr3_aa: CASSGPQGKGTEAFF
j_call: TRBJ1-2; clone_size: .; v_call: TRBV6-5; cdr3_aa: CASSKQGTNYGYTF
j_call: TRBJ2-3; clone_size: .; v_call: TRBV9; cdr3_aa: CASSAETGVTDTQYF
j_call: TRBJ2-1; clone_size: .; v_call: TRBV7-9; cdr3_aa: CASRGQRGAGGTPYNEQFF
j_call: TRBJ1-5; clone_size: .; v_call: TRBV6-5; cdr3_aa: CASRQDRGGNQPQHF
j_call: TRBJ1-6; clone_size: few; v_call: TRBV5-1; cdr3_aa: CASSGTDNSPLHF
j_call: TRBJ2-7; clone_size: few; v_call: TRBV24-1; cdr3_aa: CATSDSQGVYEQYF
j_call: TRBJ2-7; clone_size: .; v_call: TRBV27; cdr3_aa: CASSRQGYSYEQYF
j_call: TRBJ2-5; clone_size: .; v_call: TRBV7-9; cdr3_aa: CASSDGLAGSLKETQYF
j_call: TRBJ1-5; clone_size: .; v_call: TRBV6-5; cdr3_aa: CASRLSGDSNQPQHF
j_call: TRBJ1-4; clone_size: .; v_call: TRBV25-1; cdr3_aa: CASSGLHLTNEKLFF
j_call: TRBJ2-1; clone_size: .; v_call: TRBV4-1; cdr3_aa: CASSQDRQGGSNEQFF
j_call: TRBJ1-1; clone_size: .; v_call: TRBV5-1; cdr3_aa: CASSLGTEAFF
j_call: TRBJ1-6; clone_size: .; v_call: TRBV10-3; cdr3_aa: CAIRDSGFPLHF
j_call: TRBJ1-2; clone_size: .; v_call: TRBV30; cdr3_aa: CAWNAGNYGYTF
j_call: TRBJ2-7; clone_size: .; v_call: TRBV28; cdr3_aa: CASSWHTYEQYF
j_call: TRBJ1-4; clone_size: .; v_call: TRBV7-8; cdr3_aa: CASSFRQGFGEKLFF
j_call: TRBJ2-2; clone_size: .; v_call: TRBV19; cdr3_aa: CASSRGQVWNTGELFF
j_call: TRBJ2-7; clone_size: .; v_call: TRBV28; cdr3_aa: CASSPTRSGRAYEQYF
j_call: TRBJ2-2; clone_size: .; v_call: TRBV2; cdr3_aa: CASRTEGARTGELFF
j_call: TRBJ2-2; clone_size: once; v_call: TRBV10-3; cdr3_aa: CAISGSGGGTGELFF
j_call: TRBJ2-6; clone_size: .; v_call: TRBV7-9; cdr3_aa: CASNNRRGGANVLTF
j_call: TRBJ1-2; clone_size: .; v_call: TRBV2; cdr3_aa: CASSVGNPSITNYGYTF
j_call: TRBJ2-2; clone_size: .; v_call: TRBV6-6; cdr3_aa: CASSPGAGELFF
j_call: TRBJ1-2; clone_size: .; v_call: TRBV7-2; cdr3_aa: CASSFLSNYGYTF
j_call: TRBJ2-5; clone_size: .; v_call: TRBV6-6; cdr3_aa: CASSRRLAGGQETQYF
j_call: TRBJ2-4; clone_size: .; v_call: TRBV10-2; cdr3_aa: CASSAGTSGRLNIQYF
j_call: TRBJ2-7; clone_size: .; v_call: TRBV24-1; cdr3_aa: CATSDSRGRAYEQYF
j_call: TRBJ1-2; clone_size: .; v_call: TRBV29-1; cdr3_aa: CSAQQGGHGYTF
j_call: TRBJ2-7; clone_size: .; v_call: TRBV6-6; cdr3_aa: CASSSGQGAGEQYF
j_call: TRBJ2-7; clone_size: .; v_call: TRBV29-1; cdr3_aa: CSANGEQSYEQYF
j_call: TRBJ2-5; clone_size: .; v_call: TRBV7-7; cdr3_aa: CASSLGVRQETQYF
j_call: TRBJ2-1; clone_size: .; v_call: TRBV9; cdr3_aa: CASSVAHSGNSYNEQFF
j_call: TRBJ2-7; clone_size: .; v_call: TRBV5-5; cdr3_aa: CASSTSGEQYF
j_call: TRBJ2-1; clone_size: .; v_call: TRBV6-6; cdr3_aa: CASSLVQTSSYNEQFF
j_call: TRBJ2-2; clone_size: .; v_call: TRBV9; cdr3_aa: CASSVAPSPAGNTGELFF
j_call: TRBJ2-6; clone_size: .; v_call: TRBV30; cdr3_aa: CAWSVGSSGANVLTF
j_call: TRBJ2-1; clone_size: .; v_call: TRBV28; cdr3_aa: CASNSYRTDEQFF
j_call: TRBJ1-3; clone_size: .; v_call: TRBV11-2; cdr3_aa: CASSSRRDSSGNTIYF
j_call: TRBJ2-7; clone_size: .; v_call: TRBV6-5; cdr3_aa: CASSYMGQGWYEQYF
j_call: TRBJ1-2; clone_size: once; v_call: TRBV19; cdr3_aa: CASSRIGTFDGYTF
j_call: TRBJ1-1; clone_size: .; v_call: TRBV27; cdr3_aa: CASSLWGERAFF
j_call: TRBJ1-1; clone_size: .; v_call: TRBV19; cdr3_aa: CASSQQKNTEAFF
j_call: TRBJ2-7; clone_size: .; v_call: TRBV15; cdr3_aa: CATSRERGTYEQYF
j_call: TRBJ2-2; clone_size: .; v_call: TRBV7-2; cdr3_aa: CASRRDRGGTGELFF
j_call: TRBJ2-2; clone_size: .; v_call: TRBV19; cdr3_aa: CASSFTISNTGELFF
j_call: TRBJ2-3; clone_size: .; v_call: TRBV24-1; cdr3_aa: CATSALGTGNTDTQYF
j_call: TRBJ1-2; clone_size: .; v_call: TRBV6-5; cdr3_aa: CASSYKGSGNYGYTF
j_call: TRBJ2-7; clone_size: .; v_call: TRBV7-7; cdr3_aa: CASSLPTGGKYYEQYF
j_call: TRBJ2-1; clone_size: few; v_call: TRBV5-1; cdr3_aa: CASSSSGSSYNEQFF
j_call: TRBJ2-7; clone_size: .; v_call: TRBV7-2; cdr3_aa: CASRRRETAYEQYF
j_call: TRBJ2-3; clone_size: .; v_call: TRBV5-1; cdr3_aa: CASSLGTGVGGDTQYF
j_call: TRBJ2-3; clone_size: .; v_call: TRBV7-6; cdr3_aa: CASSLRRGTDTQYF